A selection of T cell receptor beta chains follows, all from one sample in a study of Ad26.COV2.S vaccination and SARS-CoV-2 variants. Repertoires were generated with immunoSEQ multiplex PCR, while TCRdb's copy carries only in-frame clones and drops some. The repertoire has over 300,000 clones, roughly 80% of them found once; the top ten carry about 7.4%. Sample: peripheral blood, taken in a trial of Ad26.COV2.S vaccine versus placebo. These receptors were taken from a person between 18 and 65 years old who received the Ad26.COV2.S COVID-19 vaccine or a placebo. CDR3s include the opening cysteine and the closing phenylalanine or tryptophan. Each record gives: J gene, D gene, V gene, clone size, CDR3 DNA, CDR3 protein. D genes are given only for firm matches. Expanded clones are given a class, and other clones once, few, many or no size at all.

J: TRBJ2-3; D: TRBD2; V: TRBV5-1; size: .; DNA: TGCGCCAGCAGCTTGGGAAGCGGGGGCCCTGGATTGAAGTCGCAGTATTTT; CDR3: CASSLGSGGPGLKSQYF
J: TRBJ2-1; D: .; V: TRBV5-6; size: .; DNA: TGTGCCAGCAGCTTGGCCCGGGGTTCCAATGAGCAGTTCTTC; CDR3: CASSLARGSNEQFF
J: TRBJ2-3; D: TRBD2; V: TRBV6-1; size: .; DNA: TGTGCCAGCAGTGACCCTAACGGGGGGACGGCAGATACGCAGTATTTT; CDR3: CASSDPNGGTADTQYF
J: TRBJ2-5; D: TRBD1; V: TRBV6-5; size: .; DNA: TGTGCCAGCAGTTACAACCCAGACAGGGGGCGAGAGACCCAGTACTTC; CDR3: CASSYNPDRGRETQYF
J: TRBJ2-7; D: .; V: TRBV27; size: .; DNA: TGTGCCAGCAGTCCCGGGAGCCACGAGCAGTACTTC; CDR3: CASSPGSHEQYF
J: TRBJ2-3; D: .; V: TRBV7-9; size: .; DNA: TGTGCCAGCAGCTTTGCGGGACACCAACCTCAGTTGCAGTATTTT; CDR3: CASSFAGHQPQLQYF
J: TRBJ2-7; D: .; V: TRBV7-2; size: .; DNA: TGTGCCAGCAGCGCCCGCCCCTACGAGCAGTACTTC; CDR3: CASSARPYEQYF
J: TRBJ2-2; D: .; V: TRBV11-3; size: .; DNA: TGTGCCAGCAGCGCCCAAGACACCGGGGAGCTGTTTTTT; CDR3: CASSAQDTGELFF
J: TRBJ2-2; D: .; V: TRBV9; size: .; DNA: TGTGCCAGCAGCGAGCGGACAGAGAACACCGGGGAGCTGTTTTTT; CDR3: CASSERTENTGELFF
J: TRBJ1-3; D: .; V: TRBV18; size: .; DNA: TGTGCCAGCTCACCTCTCGAAGGCGGATCGAAGGGAAACACCATATATTTT; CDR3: CASSPLEGGSKGNTIYF
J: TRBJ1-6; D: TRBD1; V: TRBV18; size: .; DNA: TGTGCCAGCCAACACTACCGGGACAGTAATAATTCACCCCTCCACTTT; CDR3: CASQHYRDSNNSPLHF
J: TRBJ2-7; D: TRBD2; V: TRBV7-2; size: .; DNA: TGTGCCAGCAGCTTACTTAGCGGGGGTGCCTACGAGCAGTACTTC; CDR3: CASSLLSGGAYEQYF
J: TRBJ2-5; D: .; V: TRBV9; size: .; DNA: TGTGCCAGCGTTGGGCTCCAAGAGACCCAGTACTTC; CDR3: CASVGLQETQYF
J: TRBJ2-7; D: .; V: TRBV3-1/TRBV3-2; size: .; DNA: TGTGCCAGCAGCCAAGACCGGGACTTCAACTACGAGCAGTACTTC; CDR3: CASSQDRDFNYEQYF
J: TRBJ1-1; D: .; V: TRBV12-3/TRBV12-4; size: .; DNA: TGTGCCAGCAGGCCTCAGGAGAACACTGAAGCTTTCTTT; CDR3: CASRPQENTEAFF
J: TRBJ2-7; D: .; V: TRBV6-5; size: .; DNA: TGTGCCAGCTTAAGGCGCGGGACCTACGAGCAGTACTTC; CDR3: CASLRRGTYEQYF
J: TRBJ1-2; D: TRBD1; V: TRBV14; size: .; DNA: TGTGCCAGCAGCCAAGATCAGGGGGCGCGTACTGGCTACACCTTC; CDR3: CASSQDQGARTGYTF
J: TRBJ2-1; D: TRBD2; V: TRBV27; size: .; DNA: TGTGCCAGCAGTTTCGGGGGGGCTTTACCCTACAATGAGCAGTTCTTC; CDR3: CASSFGGALPYNEQFF
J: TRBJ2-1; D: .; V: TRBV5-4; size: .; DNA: TGTGCCAGCAGCTTAGGTGGGAGGAGATCAAGCAATGAGCAGTTCTTC; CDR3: CASSLGGRRSSNEQFF
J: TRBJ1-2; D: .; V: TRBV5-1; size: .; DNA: TGCGCCAGCAGCTTAATGACATCAAGAGGCTACACCTTC; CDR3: CASSLMTSRGYTF
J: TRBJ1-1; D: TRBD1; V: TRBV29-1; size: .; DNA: TGCAGCGTAGAGACAGGGGCGAACACTGAAGCTTTCTTT; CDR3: CSVETGANTEAFF
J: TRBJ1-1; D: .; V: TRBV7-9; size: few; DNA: TGTGCCAGCAGTCCCGGGGAGGGTGGCACTGAAGCTTTCTTT; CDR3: CASSPGEGGTEAFF
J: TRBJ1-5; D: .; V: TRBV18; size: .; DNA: TGTGCCAGCTCACCTCCATCTGCGCGGGGCAATCAGCCCCAGCATTTT; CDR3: CASSPPSARGNQPQHF
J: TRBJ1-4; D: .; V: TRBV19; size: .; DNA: TGTGCCAGTACCCGACCCACTGGAAAGCCGACAGCCGATAATGAAAAACTGTTTTTT; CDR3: CASTRPTGKPTADNEKLFF
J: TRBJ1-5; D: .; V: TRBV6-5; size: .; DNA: TGTGCCAGCAGCCTAAGACAGCGTCAGCCCCAGCATTTT; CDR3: CASSLRQRQPQHF
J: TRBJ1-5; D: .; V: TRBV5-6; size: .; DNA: TGTGCCAGCCATGTAGGGGGTTTGGGCAATCAGCCCCAGCATTTT; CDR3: CASHVGGLGNQPQHF
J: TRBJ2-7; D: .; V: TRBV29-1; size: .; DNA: TGCAGCGTTTTGGGCCAAACCTACGAGCAGTACTTC; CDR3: CSVLGQTYEQYF